The rows below give T cell receptor beta chains drawn from one sample of a study of blood T cells in healthy people across ages. MiXCR was run by TCRdb on the 5' RACE reads, yielding one entry per CDR3 protein. The repertoire holds hundreds of thousands of distinct CDR3 sequences, with around 24% as singletons. This sample was also put to use in a study of T cells of mothers and their children.

Sequencing input: blood. These receptors all come from a boy under 18 in good health. CDR3s include the opening cysteine and the closing phenylalanine or tryptophan. Each record gives: clone size, D gene, V gene, J gene, CDR3 protein, CDR3 DNA. The D gene is left open where the match is weak. Some rows mark clone size as missing; the rest say once, few, many or name a class of expanded clone.

few	.	TRBV6-1	TRBJ1-5	CASRFRQDSNQPQHF	TGTGCCAGCAGGTTTCGACAGGATAGCAATCAGCCCCAGCATTTT
few	.	TRBV7-6	TRBJ1-1	CASSPEQGLNTEAFF	TGTGCCAGCAGCCCCGAGCAGGGGCTGAACACTGAAGCTTTCTTT
.	.	TRBV9	TRBJ2-5	CASSYSGTTQETQYF	TGTGCCAGCAGCTACTCCGGGACGACCCAAGAGACCCAGTACTTC
few	TRBD1	TRBV9	TRBJ1-6	CASSPRQGKNSPLHF	TGTGCCAGCAGCCCGAGACAGGGTAAAAATTCACCCCTCCACTTT
few	TRBD1	TRBV28	TRBJ2-4	CASSQGASKNIQYF	TGTGCCAGCAGCCAGGGGGCTTCCAAAAACATTCAGTACTTC
.	.	TRBV10-2	TRBJ2-7	CASSERHEQYF	TGCGCCAGCAGTGAAAGACACGAGCAGTACTTC
many	.	TRBV28	TRBJ2-5	CASSRTNQETQYF	TGCGCCAGCAGCCGGACTAACCAAGAGACCCAGTACTTC
.	.	TRBV6-6	TRBJ2-7	CASSSPGRNYEQYF	TGTGCCAGCAGTAGCCCCGGACGGAACTACGAGCAGTACTTC
few	.	TRBV5-5	TRBJ1-2	CASSLDPTGSYGYTF	TGTGCCAGCAGCTTGGACCCTACAGGGTCTTATGGCTACACCTTC
few	.	TRBV10-3	TRBJ2-1	CAIRASLRYEQFF	TGTGCCATCAGGGCTAGCCTTAGGTATGAGCAGTTCTTC
few	.	TRBV10-3	TRBJ2-5	CAISESKQGLQETQYF	TGTGCCATCAGTGAGTCGAAGCAGGGCTTGCAAGAGACCCAGTACTTC
.	.	TRBV5-1	TRBJ2-1	CASSLWATEDEQFF	TGCGCCAGCAGCTTGTGGGCTACGGAGGATGAGCAGTTCTTC
few	TRBD2	TRBV4-2	TRBJ2-7	CASSQDGSGLAGGPRYEQYF	TGTGCCAGCAGCCAAGATGGGTCGGGACTAGCGGGGGGGCCTAGGTACGAGCAGTACTTC
.	.	TRBV6-1	TRBJ2-2	CASSPSFGSGELFF	TGTGCCAGCAGTCCGTCTTTTGGGTCCGGGGAGCTGTTTTTT
few	.	TRBV4-2	TRBJ1-5	CASSQALEQPQHF	TGTGCCAGCAGCCAAGCATTAGAGCAGCCCCAGCATTTT
.	.	TRBV29-1	TRBJ1-1	CSVNPGNTEAFF	TGCAGCGTTAATCCGGGGAACACTGAAGCTTTCTTT
few	TRBD2	TRBV7-6	TRBJ2-7	CASSLAGGGTYEQYF	TGTGCCAGCAGCTTAGCTGGCGGGGGGACCTACGAGCAGTACTTC
few	.	TRBV9	TRBJ2-5	CASSVEGGIPETQYF	TGTGCCAGCAGCGTAGAGGGCGGAATCCCGGAGACCCAGTACTTC